Below, 26 T cell receptor beta chains from the same sample are listed, as sequenced in a study of T cells after yellow fever vaccination. TCRdb called the 5' RACE reads again in MiXCR, with one record for every CDR3 protein. The repertoire consists of roughly 30,000 distinct CDR3 sequences, with approximately 6.5% occurring once and the leading ten covering more than 20%. The sample consisted of PBMCs, either bulk or a sorted T-cell subset (CD4+, CD8+, memory, or dextramer-sorted; not recorded which), taken on the day of the yellow fever booster vaccination. The receptor source for this set is a man in his thirties or forties who received the YFV17D yellow fever vaccine.

This clonotype was recorded at least ten times. The chain employs TRBV6-5 and TRBJ2-1; 16 positions agree with TRBD2. V trimming: 6 bases; J trimming: 12 bases; junction bases outside the gene matches: 8. Germline-derived CDR1 and CDR2 are MNHEY and SVGAGI. The CDR3 loop spans 15 amino acids. CDR3 sequence: CASRRLGTSGRVQFF. The DNA of the CDR3 is TGTGCCAGCAGACGACTCGGGACTAGCGGGAGGGTGCAGTTCTTC.

Ten or more counts support this clonotype. The chain is built from TRBV6-2 or TRBV6-3 and TRBJ2-3; D not resolved. The ends were cut back, 6 bases at V and 0 bases at J, with 4 bases in the middle. CDR3 length equals 12 residues. The germline V gene encodes CDR1 MNHEY and CDR2 SVGEGT. The CDR3 region has the DNA TGTGCCAGCAGCCATAGCACAGATACGCAGTATTTT. This translates into CASSHSTDTQYF.

This clonotype was counted many times. The chain uses TRBV10-2 and TRBJ2-3; D not resolved. CDR1 and CDR2 (germline): WSHSY, SAAADI. V lost 2 bases to trimming and J lost 5 bases, with 2 bases between them. The CDR3 spans 11 residues. In nucleotides, the CDR3 is TGCGCCAGCAGTGAGGTAGATACGCAGTATTTT. This codes for CASSEVDTQYF.

This clonotype was seen a few times. This rearrangement joins TRBV12-3 or TRBV12-4 to TRBJ1-6, with a weak D call TRBD1 (5 bases). Trimming shortened V by 6 bases and J by 9 bases, and 24 bases separated the two germline ends. CDR3 length equals 17 residues. The CDR3 sequence is CASSLGLTPGGSSPLHF. The CDR3, as DNA: TGTGCCAGCAGCCTGGGTCTCACACCGGGGGGGAGTTCACCCCTCCACTTT.

The sample holds many counts of this clonotype. J is TRBJ2-1 and V is TRBV25-1, with D possibly called TRBD1 or TRBD2 (6 bases each). From germline, CDR1 is MGHDK and CDR2 SYGVNS. The CDR3 spans 14 residues. The ends were cut back, 2 bases at V and 5 bases at J, with 10 bases in the middle. The CDR3 protein is CASSELGGNNEQFF. Here the CDR3 DNA reads TGTGCCAGCAGTGAACTGGGGGGCAACAATGAGCAGTTCTTC.

This clonotype occurred a few times. This chain links TRBV27 with TRBJ2-5; D possibly matches TRBD1 or TRBD2 (6 bases each). Germline V gene data show CDR1 as MNHEY and CDR2 as SMNVEV (reference sequence). This CDR3 is 14 amino acids long. Deletions cut 8 bases from V and 1 base from J, with 14 bases between. This CDR3 reads CASAPGGRQETQYF. CDR3 DNA sequence: TGTGCCAGCGCCCCCGGGGGCCGCCAAGAGACCCAGTACTTC.

This clonotype was recorded many times. The V gene is TRBV4-2, the J gene TRBJ1-4, with D unresolved. The germline V gene encodes CDR1 LGHNA and CDR2 YNFKEQ. The ends were cut back, 1 base at V and 2 bases at J, with 11 bases in the middle. The CDR3 is made up of 16 amino acids. CDR3 bases: TGTGCCAGCAGCCAAGCCCGGGGTGGTACTAATGAAAAACTGTTTTTT. This encodes CASSQARGGTNEKLFF.

This clonotype has a count of ten or more. V usage is TRBV9 and J usage is TRBJ2-7; 8 positions match TRBD2. V dropped 4 bases and J dropped 4; count of bases not matched to a gene: 10. Germline CDR1 is SGDLS and CDR2 is YYNGEE. The CDR3 has 15 amino acids. In DNA, the CDR3 is TGTGCCAGCAGCCGTAGCGGGAAGGGGATGTACGAGCAGTACTTC. Its protein is CASSRSGKGMYEQYF.

This clonotype appeared many times. The V gene is TRBV12-3 or TRBV12-4, the J gene TRBJ2-2; D is perhaps TRBD2 (6 bases). The CDR3 has 14 amino acids. V shed 4 bases and J shed 0 bases, with 6 bases lying between them. The CDR3 region has the DNA TGTGCCAGCAGTTGGAGGGCGAACACCGGGGAGCTGTTTTTT. This encodes CASSWRANTGELFF.

This clonotype appeared a few times. This chain connects TRBV6-1 to TRBJ2-5; 7 bases are shared with TRBD1. The trim removed 10 bases at V and 1 base at J, leaving 6 bases unmatched. In germline, CDR1 is MNHNS, CDR2 SASEGT. The CDR3 consists of 13 residues. In DNA, the CDR3 is TGTGCCAAAGGAAGGGACAGCCAAGAGACCCAGTACTTC. Translating it yields CAKGRDSQETQYF.

The J gene is TRBJ2-7, the V gene TRBV6-1; TRBD2 matches 8 bases. Per germline, CDR1 MNHNS and CDR2 SASEGT. With 6 bases clipped from V and 0 bases from J, the junction kept 7 bases outside the gene matches. The CDR3 runs 15 residues. The CDR3 DNA is TGTGCCAGCAGACACCAGCGGGGGAGCTCCTACGAGCAGTACTTC. This codes for CASRHQRGSSYEQYF.

In its sample, this clonotype was seen many times. The chain joins TRBV12-3 or TRBV12-4 to TRBJ2-7; a weak D match, TRBD2 (6 bases). The V end lost 6 bases, the J end lost 2 bases, and 11 bases lay between the germline ends. There are 13 residues in the CDR3. CDR3 amino acids: CASRWDSTYEQYF. CDR3 DNA sequence: TGTGCCAGCAGATGGGACTCCACCTACGAGCAGTACTTC.

In this sample, this clonotype turned up many times. The chain has TRBV4-1 and TRBJ2-3, with D uncertain. Trimming stripped 0 bases from V and 2 bases from J, with 6 bases between. CDR1 and CDR2 (germline): MGHRA, YSYEKL. There are 14 residues in the CDR3. The CDR3 coding sequence is TGCGCCAGCAGCCAAGACCAGCCCACAGATACGCAGTATTTT. It yields the protein CASSQDQPTDTQYF.

This clonotype was detected a few times. The CDR3 DNA reads TGTGCCAGCAGTGACTCGTCTTCCAGCTCTGGGGCCAACGTCCTGACTTTC. This translates into CASSDSSSSSGANVLTF. This rearrangement joins TRBV6-4 to TRBJ2-6, with D uncertain. The CDR3 extends over 17 amino acids. Trimming cost V 0 bases and J 0 bases, with 9 bases left between them. CDR1 is MRHNA, CDR2 SNTAGT, per germline.

This rearrangement joins TRBV7-2 to TRBJ2-2, with TRBD2 matching over 12 bases. CDR3 length equals 15 residues. The ends lost 5 bases at V and 9 bases at J; junction bases unmatched: 7. Looked up from germline, CDR1 is SGHTA and CDR2 is FQGNSA. CDR3 in amino acids: CASSLLAGGPRELFF. Here the CDR3 DNA reads TGTGCCAGCAGCCTGCTAGCGGGAGGGCCCAGGGAGCTGTTTTTT.

J is TRBJ2-7 and V is TRBV10-2; 7 bases map to TRBD1. This CDR3 is 14 amino acids long. V gave up 8 bases and J gave up 0 bases; unmatched junction bases: 7. CDR1 and CDR2 (germline): WSHSY, SAAADI. This CDR3 is CASSDRVNSYEQYF. CDR3 sequence (DNA): TGCGCCAGCTCCGACAGGGTGAACTCCTACGAGCAGTACTTC.

The chain carries TRBV7-9 and TRBJ2-3, with 8 positions matching TRBD2. Germline values: CDR1 SEHNR, CDR2 FQNEAQ (reference sequence). With 2 bases clipped from V and 1 base from J, the junction kept 5 bases outside the gene matches. The CDR3 loop spans 16 amino acids. CDR3 region: CASSLKSGSGTDTQYF. The DNA of the CDR3 is TGTGCCAGCAGCTTAAAAAGCGGGAGCGGCACAGATACGCAGTATTTT.

Many counts were recorded for this clonotype. This sequence joins TRBV28 and TRBJ1-2; a weak D match, TRBD1 (5 bases). The CDR3 consists of 13 residues. The V gene's germline CDR1 is MDHEN and CDR2 SYDVKM. Trimming shortened V by 6 bases and J by 10 bases, and 18 bases separated the two germline ends. CDR3: CASSPPAGRAYTF. CDR3 DNA: TGTGCCAGCAGCCCCCCTGCGGGACGTGCCTACACCTTC.

Relative to its sample, this clonotype is medium-sized. The V call is TRBV27, the J call TRBJ2-1; D gene unclear. CDR1 and CDR2 from the germline V gene are MNHEY and SMNVEV (reference sequence). V lost 5 bases and J lost 2, with 10 bases in between. The CDR3 loop spans 14 amino acids. The CDR3 bases are TGTGCCAGCAGTAAGTTAGGGCCCTACAATGAGCAGTTCTTC. This translates into CASSKLGPYNEQFF.

This clonotype was found many times. The chain combines TRBV7-2 with TRBJ2-3; a weak D match, TRBD1 (5 bases). Germline CDR1 SGHTA, CDR2 FQGNSA. The length of the CDR3 is 14 residues. Between the trimmed V and J ends, which lost 0 bases and 6 bases, there was a span of 10 bases. The CDR3 loop is CASSLALAGDTQYF. DNA for the CDR3: TGTGCCAGCAGCTTAGCTCTCGCAGGGGATACGCAGTATTTT. Variable domain in full (rest from reference TRBV7-2 and TRBJ2-3): GAGVSQSPSNKVTEKGKDVELRCDPISGHTALYWYRQSLGQGLEFLIYFQGNSAPDKSGLPSDRFSAERTGGSVSTLTIQRTQQEDSAVYLCASSLALAGDTQYFGPGTRLTVL.

At least ten counts were recorded for this clonotype. This rearrangement joins TRBV7-2 to TRBJ2-7; 8 nucleotides match TRBD2. The CDR3 totals 17 residues. J gave up 4 bases and V 5 bases, and 16 bases lay outside the gene matches. Germline V gene sequence: CDR1 SGHTA, CDR2 FQGNSA. The CDR3 sequence is CASSLSGNREGRYEQYF. The CDR3 nucleotides read TGTGCCAGCAGCCTAAGTGGAAATCGGGAGGGACGATACGAGCAGTACTTC.

This clonotype appeared once. V is TRBV7-6 and J is TRBJ2-3; 12 positions match TRBD2. The length of the CDR3 is 16 residues. The germline gives CDR1 SGHVS, CDR2 FNYEAQ. Unmatched junction bases numbered 4, after V lost 5 bases and J lost 1 base. The CDR3 nucleotides are TGTGCCAGCAGCACCAGACTAGCGGGGGGCACAGATACGCAGTATTTT. It specifies CASSTRLAGGTDTQYF.

The table lists this clonotype with many counts. The chain is built from TRBV5-1 and TRBJ2-2; the match to TRBD1 covers 8 bases. The CDR3 runs 18 residues. Germline V gene sequence: CDR1 SGHRS, CDR2 YFSETQ. J lost 7 bases, V lost 3 bases, and 17 bases had no gene match. The CDR3 DNA is TGCGCCAGCAGCTCCCGCCCCCGACAGGGGCGCCGGGACGGGGAGCTGTTTTTT. This encodes CASSSRPRQGRRDGELFF.

Concerning this clonotype itself: A much larger clone is a single base away; this may be a read error. The V and J genes are TRBV27 and TRBJ2-7, with a possible D match to TRBD1 (5 bases). CDR3 length: 14 amino acids. Germline CDR1 reads MNHEY; CDR2 reads SMNVEV (reference sequence). V was pared by 5 bases and J by 0 bases, with 11 bases between. This CDR3 is CASSLYRLSYEQYF. CDR3 nucleotides: TGTGCCAGCAGTCTTTACAGGCTCTCCTACGAGCAGTACTTC.

This clonotype showed up many times. The chain has TRBV24-1 and TRBJ2-3; D possibly uses TRBD1 or TRBD2 (5 bases each). Germline values: CDR1 KGHDR, CDR2 SFDVKD. Between the trimmed V and J ends, which lost 9 bases and 0 bases, there was a span of 6 bases. This CDR3 has 12 residues. This CDR3 is CATGDSTDTQYF. For the CDR3, the DNA is TGTGCCACCGGGGACAGCACAGATACGCAGTATTTT.

This clonotype has at least ten counts. The chain uses TRBV30 and TRBJ2-1; D is undetermined. The ends were cut back, 1 base at V and 6 bases at J, with 4 bases in the middle. This CDR3 spans 11 amino acids. The germline gives CDR1 GTSNPN, CDR2 SVGIG (reference sequence). CDR3 sequence reads: CAWSDINEQFF. The CDR3 coding sequence is TGTGCCTGGAGTGACATCAATGAGCAGTTCTTC.